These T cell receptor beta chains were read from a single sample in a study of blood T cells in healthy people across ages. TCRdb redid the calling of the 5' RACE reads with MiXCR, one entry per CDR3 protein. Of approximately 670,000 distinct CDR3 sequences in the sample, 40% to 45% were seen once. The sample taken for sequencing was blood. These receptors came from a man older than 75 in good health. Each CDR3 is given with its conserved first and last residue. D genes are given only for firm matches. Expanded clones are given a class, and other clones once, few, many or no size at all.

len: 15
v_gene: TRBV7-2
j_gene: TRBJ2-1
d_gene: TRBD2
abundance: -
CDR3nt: TGTGCCAGCAGCCCAGCCGGGACTAGGAACAATGAGCAGTTCTTC
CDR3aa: CASSPAGTRNNEQFF

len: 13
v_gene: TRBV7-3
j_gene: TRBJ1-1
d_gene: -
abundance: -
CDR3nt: TGTGCCAGCAGCTTAAAGGGCGGACATGAAGCTTTCTTT
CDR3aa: CASSLKGGHEAFF

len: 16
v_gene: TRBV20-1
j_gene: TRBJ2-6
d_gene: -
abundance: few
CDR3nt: TGCAGTGCTATTTTGCCCGGGGCCTGGGGGGCCAACGTCCTGACTTTC
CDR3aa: CSAILPGAWGANVLTF

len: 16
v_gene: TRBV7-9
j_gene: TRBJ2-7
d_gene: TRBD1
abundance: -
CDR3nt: TGTGCCAGCAGCTCCTGGGGACAGGGGAGCTCCTACGAGCAGTACTTC
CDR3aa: CASSSWGQGSSYEQYF

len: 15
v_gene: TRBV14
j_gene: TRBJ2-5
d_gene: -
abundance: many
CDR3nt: TGTGCCAGCAGCCGAAATGGGGGGACGAGGGAGACCCAGTACTTC
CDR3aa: CASSRNGGTRETQYF

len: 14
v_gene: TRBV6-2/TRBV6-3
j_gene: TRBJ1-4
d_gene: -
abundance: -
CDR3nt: TGTGCCAGCACCGACGGTGGGGCCAATGAAAAACTGTTTTTT
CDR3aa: CASTDGGANEKLFF

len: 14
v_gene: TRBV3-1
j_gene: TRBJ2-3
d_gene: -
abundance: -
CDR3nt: TGTGCCAGCAGCCAACCAGGATCCACAGATACGCAGTATTTT
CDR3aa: CASSQPGSTDTQYF

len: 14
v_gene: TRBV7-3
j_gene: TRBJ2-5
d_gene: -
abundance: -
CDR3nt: TGTGCCAGCAGCTCCCGGGGTAGCGCAGAGACCCAGTACTTC
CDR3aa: CASSSRGSAETQYF

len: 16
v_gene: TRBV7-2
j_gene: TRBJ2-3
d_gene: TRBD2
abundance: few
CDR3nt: TGTGCCAGCAGCTGGGGACTAGCGGGCGGGACAGATACGCAGTATTTT
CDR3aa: CASSWGLAGGTDTQYF

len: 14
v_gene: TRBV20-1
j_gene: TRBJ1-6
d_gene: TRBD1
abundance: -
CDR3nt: TGCAGTGCTAGGGCCGGGACAGTCAATTCACCCCTCCACTTT
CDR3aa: CSARAGTVNSPLHF

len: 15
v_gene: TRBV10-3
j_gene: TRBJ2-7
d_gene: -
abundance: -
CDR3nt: TGTGCCATCAGCCACTCGGAGGTCGGTTACAATGAGCAGTACTTC
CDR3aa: CAISHSEVGYNEQYF

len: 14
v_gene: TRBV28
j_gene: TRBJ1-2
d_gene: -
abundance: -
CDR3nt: TGTGCCAGCAGTTTTCGAGGCGAGGGATATGGCTACACCTTC
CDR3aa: CASSFRGEGYGYTF

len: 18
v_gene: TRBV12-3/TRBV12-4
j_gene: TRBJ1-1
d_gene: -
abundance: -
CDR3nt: TGTGCCAGCAGTTTGACTCCGAGCCTTACAGTATTGAACACTGAAGCTTTCTTT
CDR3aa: CASSLTPSLTVLNTEAFF

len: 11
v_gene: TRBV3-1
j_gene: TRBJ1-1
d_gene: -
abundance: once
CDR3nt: TGTGCCAGCAGCCAAGATACTGAAGCTTTCTTT
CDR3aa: CASSQDTEAFF

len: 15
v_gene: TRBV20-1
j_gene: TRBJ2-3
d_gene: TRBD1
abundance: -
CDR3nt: TGCAGTGCTAAACAGGGGGGAGTGAGTAGAGATACGCAGTATTTT
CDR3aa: CSAKQGGVSRDTQYF

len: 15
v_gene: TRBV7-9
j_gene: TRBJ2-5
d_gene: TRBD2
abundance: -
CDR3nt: TGTGCCAGCAGCAATCGGGGGGGAGGGCAAGAGACCCAGTACTTC
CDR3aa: CASSNRGGGQETQYF

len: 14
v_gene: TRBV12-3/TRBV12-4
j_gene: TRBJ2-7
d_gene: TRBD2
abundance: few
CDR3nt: TGTGCCAGCAGTAGGGCTAGCGGGGACGGGGAGCAGTACTTC
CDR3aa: CASSRASGDGEQYF

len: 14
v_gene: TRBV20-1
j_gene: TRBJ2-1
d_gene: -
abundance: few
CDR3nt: TGCAGTGCTAGACGAGGCTCAATGGCGCATGAGCAGTTCTTC
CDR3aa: CSARRGSMAHEQFF

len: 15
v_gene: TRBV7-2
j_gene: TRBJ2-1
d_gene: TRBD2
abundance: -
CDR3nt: TGTGCCAGCAGCCTGAGCGGGGGAAAGTACAATGAGCAGTTCTTC
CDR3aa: CASSLSGGKYNEQFF

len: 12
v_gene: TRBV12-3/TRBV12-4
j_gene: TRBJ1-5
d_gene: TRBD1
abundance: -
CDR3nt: TGTGCCAGCAGCAGGGGGCGGGAGCCCCAGCATTTT
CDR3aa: CASSRGREPQHF

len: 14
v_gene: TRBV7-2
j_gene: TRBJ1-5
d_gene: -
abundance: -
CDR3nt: TGTGCCAGCAGCGCCGATAGCCGCTATCAGCCCCAGCATTTT
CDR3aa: CASSADSRYQPQHF

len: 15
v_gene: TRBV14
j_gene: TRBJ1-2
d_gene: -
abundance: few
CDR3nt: TGTGCCAGCAGCCAAGGTCGCAGTACTAACTATGGCTACACCTTC
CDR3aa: CASSQGRSTNYGYTF

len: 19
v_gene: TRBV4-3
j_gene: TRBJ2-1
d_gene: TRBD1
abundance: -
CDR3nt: TGCGCCAGCAGCCGATTTTTCACTGAACAGGGGGGCCTTTACAATGAGCAGTTCTTC
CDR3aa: CASSRFFTEQGGLYNEQFF

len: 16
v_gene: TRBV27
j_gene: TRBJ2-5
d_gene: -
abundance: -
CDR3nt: TGTGCCAGCAAACCCCCGGGGGTAGGGCGACAAGAGACCCAGTACTTC
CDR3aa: CASKPPGVGRQETQYF

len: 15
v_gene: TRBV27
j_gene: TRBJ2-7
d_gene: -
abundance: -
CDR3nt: TGTGCCAGCAGTAAGGACAGTAAGGGGGACTACGAGCAGTACTTC
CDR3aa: CASSKDSKGDYEQYF

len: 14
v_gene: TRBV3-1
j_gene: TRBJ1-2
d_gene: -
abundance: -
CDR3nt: TGTGCCAGCAGCCAAGGGGAGGGATTCTGGGGCTACACCTTC
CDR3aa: CASSQGEGFWGYTF

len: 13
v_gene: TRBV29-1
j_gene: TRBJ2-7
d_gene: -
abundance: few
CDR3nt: TGCAGCTCCGCGGTTCCCCCGGGGTACGAGCAGTACTTC
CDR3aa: CSSAVPPGYEQYF

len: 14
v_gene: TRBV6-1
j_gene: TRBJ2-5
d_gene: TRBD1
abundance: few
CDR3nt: TGTGCCAGCAGTAACCGGGACAGCCAAGAGACCCAGTACTTC
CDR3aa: CASSNRDSQETQYF

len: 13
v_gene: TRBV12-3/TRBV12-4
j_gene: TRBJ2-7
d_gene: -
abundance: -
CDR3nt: TGTGCCAGCAGTTGTACGGACTCCTACGAGCAGTACTTC
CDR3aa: CASSCTDSYEQYF

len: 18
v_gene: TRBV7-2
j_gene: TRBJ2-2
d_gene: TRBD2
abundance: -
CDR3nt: TGTGCCAGCAGCTTAAGGCGGACTAGCGGAAAGAACACCGGGGAGCTGTTTTTT
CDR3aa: CASSLRRTSGKNTGELFF

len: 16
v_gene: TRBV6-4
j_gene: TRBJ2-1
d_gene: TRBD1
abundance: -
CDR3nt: TGTGCCAGCAGTGACTCAGACGGGACAGGGTACAATGAGCAGTTCTTC
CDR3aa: CASSDSDGTGYNEQFF